The 18 T cell receptor beta chains listed next were all sequenced from one sample in a study of cytomegalovirus exposure and HLA in healthy donors. Researchers ran the PCR with 60 Vbeta and 13 Jbeta primers. The repertoire was sequenced with immunoSEQ multiplex PCR; TCRdb's copy has only in-frame clones and lacks some. The sample records some 98,000 clones, around four fifths being singletons. Sequenced: PBMCs. The receptors were gathered from a female donor in good health and CMV-seropositive.

The CDR3 nucleotides are TGTGCCAGCAGCTCGACAGGGGCCCGGAACACTGAAGCTTTCTTT. Its protein product is CASSSTGARNTEAFF. The rearrangement joins TRBV14 to TRBJ1-1; 8 bases are shared with TRBD1. Unmatched junction bases numbered 6, after V lost 5 bases and J lost 1 base. Germline-derived CDR1 and CDR2 are SGHDN and FVKESK. CDR3 length equals 15 residues.

This sequence joins TRBV6-5 and TRBJ2-5; perhaps TRBD1 as D (6 bases). CDR3 length: 13 residues. The V end was cut by 6 bases, the J end by 4 bases, with 12 bases between. Germline V lookup: CDR1 MNHEY, CDR2 SVGAGI. The CDR3 DNA reads as TGTGCCAGCAGCCCCCAGGGGCGAGAGACCCAGTACTTC. This translates into CASSPQGRETQYF.

The count of this clone is one. V and J are TRBV5-1 and TRBJ2-3; TRBD1 aligns across 11 bases. The CDR3 is 16 residues long. J lost 4 bases, V lost 4 bases, and 8 bases had no gene match. Germline V gene lookup returns CDR1 SGHRS and CDR2 YFSETQ. CDR3 sequence: CASSPGQGARADTQYF. In nucleotides, the CDR3 is TGCGCCAGCAGCCCCGGACAGGGGGCAAGGGCAGATACGCAGTATTTT.

V is TRBV2 and J is TRBJ2-2; D unresolved. The V gene's germline CDR1 is SNHLY and CDR2 FYNNEI. V was trimmed by 7 bases and J by 2 bases, leaving 11 bases between them. The CDR3 loop spans 14 amino acids. The CDR3 bases are TGTGCCAGCAAACCAACAGAAAACACCGGGGAGCTGTTTTTT. Amino acids: CASKPTENTGELFF.

The CDR3 reads CASSEGVPGELFF. The DNA of the CDR3 is TGCGCCAGCAGTGAAGGAGTCCCCGGGGAGCTGTTTTTT. The rearrangement links TRBV10-1 to TRBJ2-2; D is ambiguous. Trimming removed 3 bases from V and 6 bases from J, with 8 bases in between. The CDR3 covers 13 residues. Germline assignment: CDR1 WNHNN and CDR2 SYGVQD (reference sequence).

The J gene is TRBJ2-3, the V gene TRBV30; 9 positions agree with TRBD2. CDR3 length: 14 residues. J gave up 5 bases and V 2 bases, and 5 bases lay outside the gene matches. CDR1 GTSNPN and CDR2 SVGIG come from the germline V gene (reference sequence). In nucleotides, the CDR3 is TGTGCCTGGAGTATGATAGCGGGAGAAGATACGCAGTATTTT. Protein: CAWSMIAGEDTQYF.

This chain joins TRBV2 and TRBJ1-2; D may be TRBD1 (5 bases). Trimming removed 8 bases at V and 5 bases at J, with 12 bases between. This CDR3 spans 12 amino acids. The germline V gene encodes CDR1 SNHLY and CDR2 FYNNEI. The CDR3: CASAGEGYGYTF. In DNA, the CDR3 is TGTGCCAGCGCGGGGGAGGGGTATGGCTACACCTTC. Drawing the rest from reference TRBV2 and TRBJ1-2, the complete variable domain is EPEVTQTPSHQVTQMGQEVILRCVPISNHLYFYWYRQILGQKVEFLVSFYNNEISEKSEIFDDQFSVERPDGSNFTLKIRSTKLEDSAMYFCASAGEGYGYTFGSGTRLTVV.

The chain couples TRBV19 to TRBJ2-7, with D tentatively TRBD2 (6 bases). Germline loops: CDR1 LNHDA, CDR2 SQIVND (reference sequence). CDR3 size: 13 residues. Trimming stripped 5 bases from V and 7 bases from J, with 15 bases between. The CDR3: CASSVGLLREQYF. The CDR3 bases are TGTGCCAGTAGTGTGGGACTGCTGAGGGAGCAGTACTTC. The full variable domain, completed using reference TRBV19 and TRBJ2-7, is DGGITQSPKYLFRKEGQNVTLSCEQNLNHDAMYWYRQDPGQGLRLIYYSQIVNDFQKGDIAEGYSVSREKKESFPLTVTSAQKNPTAFYLCASSVGLLREQYFGPGTRLTVT.

J is TRBJ2-5 and V is TRBV27; tentative D call: TRBD2 (6 bases). CDR1 and CDR2 from the germline V gene are MNHEY and SMNVEV (reference sequence). This CDR3 region has 13 residues. V lost 5 bases to trimming and J lost 3 bases, with 10 bases between them. The CDR3 loop reads CASSHGGEETQYF. CDR3 DNA sequence: TGTGCCAGCAGTCACGGGGGAGAAGAGACCCAGTACTTC.

The chain is built from TRBV4-2 and TRBJ2-7; 12 bases are shared with TRBD2. Germline V CDR1 and CDR2: LGHNA, YNFKEQ. The junction had 6 bases not matched to a gene; V was cut back by 1 base and J by 2 bases. This CDR3 region has 17 residues. This chain's CDR3 is CASSQAASGGAAYEQYF. The CDR3, as DNA: TGTGCCAGCAGCCAAGCGGCTAGCGGGGGGGCTGCCTACGAGCAGTACTTC.

For this clone: The junction departs from the called germline gene at one end, perhaps through a read error. The chain has TRBV5-1 and TRBJ2-1, with 8 positions matching TRBD1. CDR1 and CDR2 from the germline V gene are SGHRS and YFSETQ. CDR3 length: 20 amino acids. The CDR3 DNA follows: TGCGCCAGCAGACCTGACAGGGGCATTATCGGCGGTCTGTCCTTCAATGAGCAGTTCTTC. Amino acid sequence: CASRPDRGIIGGLSFNEQFF. Drawing the rest from reference TRBV5-1 and TRBJ2-1, the complete variable domain is KAGVTQTPRYLIKTRGQQVTLSCSPISGHRSVSWYQQTPGQGLQFLFEYFSETQRNKGNFPGRFSGRQFSNSRSEMNVSTLELGDSALYLCASRPDRGIIGGLSFNEQFFGPGTRLTVL.

The chain combines TRBV12-5 with TRBJ2-2; possibly TRBD1 for D (6 bases). V lost 1 base, J lost 5 bases, and 11 bases lay in between. The CDR3 is made up of 15 amino acids. The V gene's germline CDR1 is LGHNT and CDR2 FRNRAP. As DNA, the CDR3 is TGTGCTAGTGGTTTGGACAGGGTTGGGACCGGGGAGCTGTTTTTT. This codes for CASGLDRVGTGELFF.

This clone occurred a few times. The chain uses TRBV29-1 and TRBJ1-1, with 7 bases fitting TRBD1. This CDR3 comprises 10 residues. V dropped 7 bases and J dropped 8; count of bases not matched to a gene: 4. The germline gives CDR1 SQVTM, CDR2 ANQGSEA. CDR3 region: CSAGGGEAFF. The CDR3 DNA sequence: TGCAGCGCCGGAGGGGGCGAAGCTTTCTTT.

The chain carries TRBV7-2 and TRBJ1-2; TRBD1 might be the D (6 bases). Germline assignment: CDR1 SGHTA and CDR2 FQGNSA. This CDR3 is built from 17 residues. The V and J ends lost 5 bases and 2 bases respectively, with 21 bases between them. CDR3 protein: CASSAWGGRMSNYGYTF. CDR3 sequence (DNA): TGTGCCAGCAGCGCTTGGGGGGGGCGAATGTCCAACTATGGCTACACCTTC.

The rearrangement joins TRBV7-9 to TRBJ2-5; D gene unclear. Trimming stripped 3 bases from V and 3 bases from J, with 8 bases between. Germline V gives CDR1 SEHNR, CDR2 FQNEAQ (reference sequence). This CDR3 is built from 13 residues. CDR3: CASSFPTEETQYF. The CDR3 nucleotides read TGTGCCAGCAGCTTCCCCACGGAAGAGACCCAGTACTTC.

This clone was counted only a few times. This chain links TRBV4-1 with TRBJ1-1; D not certain. Germline V gene lookup returns CDR1 MGHRA and CDR2 YSYEKL. CDR3 length: 16 amino acids. The V end lost 2 bases, the J end lost 0 bases, and 13 bases lay between the germline ends. Here the CDR3 reads CASSQSSGRMNTEAFF. CDR3 in DNA: TGCGCCAGCAGCCAATCAAGTGGGAGAATGAACACTGAAGCTTTCTTT.

The chain couples TRBV4-1 to TRBJ1-3; D unresolved. CDR3 length: 16 amino acids. Per germline, CDR1 MGHRA and CDR2 YSYEKL. Trimming stripped 1 base from V and 1 base from J, with 11 bases between. CDR3 loop: CASSQVPGGSGNTIYF. The CDR3 bases are TGCGCCAGCAGCCAAGTTCCTGGAGGGTCTGGAAACACCATATATTTT.

There are a few counts of this clone. The rearrangement joins TRBV28 to TRBJ1-3; D is undetermined. CDR1 is MDHEN, CDR2 SYDVKM, per germline. Trimming pared 7 bases from V and 2 bases from J, leaving 15 bases between. The CDR3 has 15 amino acids. CDR3 nucleotide sequence: TGTGCCAGCATAGCCTCCAACGGAGCTGGAAACACCATATATTTT. As protein: CASIASNGAGNTIYF.